The sequence of this TCR beta chain was determined in a study of blood T cell repertoires in COVID-19. The wider study: Samples representing acute and convalescent COVID-19 were sourced from the United States, Italy and Spain. From T cells, B-cell-depleted T cells, or PBMCs came the material, which was cDNA or gDNA.

In germline, CDR1 is MNHEY, CDR2 SMNVEV (reference sequence). This CDR3 region has 21 residues. Deletions cut 5 bases from V and 1 base from J, with 32 bases between. Original handling: Counts of nucleated cells, estimated from reference gene primer amplification, were obtained. Clones were read by immunoSEQ multiplex PCR, and TCRdb kept only the in-frame ones, dropping some. V and J calls and clone size come straight from that table; D and trimming were deduced from the DNA. This table holds around 310,000 clones, about nine tenths found once. Residents of 20 to 25 US areas, aged about 18 to 89 years, made up the participants.

Sequencing used PBMCs or T cells enriched from blood (not recorded which). The receptor was isolated from a woman aged 25-40 years who had recovered from COVID-19. This chain joins TRBV27 and TRBJ1-2, with unresolved D. The CDR3, as DNA: TGTGCCAGCAGTAACAGACGTACCGGAATCAAGACCTCCAGAATTAACTATGGCTACACCTTC. Its translation is CASSNRRTGIKTSRINYGYTF.